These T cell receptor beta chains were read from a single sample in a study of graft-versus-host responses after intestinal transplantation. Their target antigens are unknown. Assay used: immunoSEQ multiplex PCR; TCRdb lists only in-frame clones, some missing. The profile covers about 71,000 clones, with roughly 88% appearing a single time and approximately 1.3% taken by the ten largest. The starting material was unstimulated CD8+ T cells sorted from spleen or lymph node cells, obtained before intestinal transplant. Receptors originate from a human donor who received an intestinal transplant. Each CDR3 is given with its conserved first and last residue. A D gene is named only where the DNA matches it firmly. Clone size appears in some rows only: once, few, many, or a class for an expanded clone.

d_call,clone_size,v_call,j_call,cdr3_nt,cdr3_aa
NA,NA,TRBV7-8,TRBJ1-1,TGTGCCAGCAGCTCCCCAGGTGATGGATACTCTGAAGCTTTCTTT,CASSSPGDGYSEAFF
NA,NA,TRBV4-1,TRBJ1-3,TGCGCCAGCAGCCGCCCCGGGACACCGGCTCTGGGAAACACCATATATTTT,CASSRPGTPALGNTIYF
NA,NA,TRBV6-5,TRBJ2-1,TGTGCCAGCAGTTCCCCTCCGGGGGGCCACCACAATGAGCAGTTCTTC,CASSSPPGGHHNEQFF
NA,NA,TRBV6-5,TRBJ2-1,TGTGCCAGCAGTTACCTCGACGGGAGCTCCTACAATGAGCAGTTCTTC,CASSYLDGSSYNEQFF
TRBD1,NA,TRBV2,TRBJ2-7,TGTGCCAGCAGTGGGCGTGGACAGGGGTTCTACGAGCAGTACTTC,CASSGRGQGFYEQYF
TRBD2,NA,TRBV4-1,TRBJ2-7,TGCGCCAGCAGCCCCGGGGGGGCCCCGGGGACTTACGAGCAGTACTTC,CASSPGGAPGTYEQYF
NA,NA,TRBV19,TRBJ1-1,TGTGCCAGTAGTATGGGGGGGTTAAACACTGAAGCTTTCTTT,CASSMGGLNTEAFF
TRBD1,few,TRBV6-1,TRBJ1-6,TGTGCCAGCAGTGGGGACAGGGGCAATTCACCCCTCCACTTT,CASSGDRGNSPLHF
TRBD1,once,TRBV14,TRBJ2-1,TGTGCCAGCAGCCTCAGGACAGGTTATCTCAATGAGCAGTTCTTC,CASSLRTGYLNEQFF
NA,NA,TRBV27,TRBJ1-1,TGTGCCAGCAGATTGGGGCGGAGTGAAGCTTTCTTT,CASRLGRSEAFF
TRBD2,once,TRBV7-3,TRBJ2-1,TGTGCCAGCAGCTTATGGGGTAGCGGGGGAAGAAACAATGAGCAGTTCTTC,CASSLWGSGGRNNEQFF
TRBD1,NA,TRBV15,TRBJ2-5,TGTGCCACCGGGGACAGGTTATTGGAGACCCAGTACTTC,CATGDRLLETQYF
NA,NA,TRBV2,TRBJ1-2,TGTGCCAGCAGTGCTGGCCCCCTTTCAGGCTACACCTTC,CASSAGPLSGYTF
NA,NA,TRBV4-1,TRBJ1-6,TGCGCCAGCTCTCCGGAGCAGGGGAATTCACCCCTCCACTTT,CASSPEQGNSPLHF
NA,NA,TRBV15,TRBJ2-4,TGTGCCACCAGCAGAGAGAGGGAGATGGGAAACATTCAGTACTTC,CATSREREMGNIQYF
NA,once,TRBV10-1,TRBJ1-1,TGCGCCAGCAGTGATTTTGGCGGGACTGAAGCTTTCTTT,CASSDFGGTEAFF
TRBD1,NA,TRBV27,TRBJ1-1,TGTGCCAGCAGTCCGGGACAGATCAGAGCGAACACTGAAGCTTTCTTT,CASSPGQIRANTEAFF
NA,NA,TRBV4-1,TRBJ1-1,TGCGCCAGCAGCCAACCTTCCGACAGGCCGAACACTGAAGCTTTCTTT,CASSQPSDRPNTEAFF
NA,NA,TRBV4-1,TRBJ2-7,TGCGCCAGCAGCCAAGTCTACGGGGGAAACTACGAGCAGTACTTC,CASSQVYGGNYEQYF
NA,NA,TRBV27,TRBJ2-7,TGTGCCAGCAGTTTAGGCCAGGGGGGCTCCTACGAGCAGTACTTC,CASSLGQGGSYEQYF
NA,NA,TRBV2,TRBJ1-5,TGTGCCAGCAGTATGAGTAATCAGCCCCAGCATTTT,CASSMSNQPQHF
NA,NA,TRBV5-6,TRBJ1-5,TGTGCCAGCAGCTTGGGGACTCACGACCCCAATCAGCCCCAGCATTTT,CASSLGTHDPNQPQHF
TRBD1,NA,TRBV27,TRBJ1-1,TGTGCCAGCAGTTCAGGGGGGAGCACTGAAGCTTTCTTT,CASSSGGSTEAFF
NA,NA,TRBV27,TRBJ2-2,TGTGCCTCCCGGGAGCTGGGCACCGGGGAGCTGTTTTTT,CASRELGTGELFF
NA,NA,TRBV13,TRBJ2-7,TGTGCCAGCTCCAGGGGTTCCGAGCAGTACTTC,CASSRGSEQYF
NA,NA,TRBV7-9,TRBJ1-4,TGTGCCAGCAGCTTAGCTACCCTAGGGGTAACTAATGAAAAACTGTTTTTT,CASSLATLGVTNEKLFF
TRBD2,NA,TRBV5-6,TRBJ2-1,TGTGCCAGCAGCAACCCGGGGGGGGCCTACAATGAGCAGTTCTTC,CASSNPGGAYNEQFF
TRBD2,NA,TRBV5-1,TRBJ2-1,TGCGCCAGCAGCGCGCAGTGGAGCGGGGCGAACAATGAGCAGTTCTTC,CASSAQWSGANNEQFF